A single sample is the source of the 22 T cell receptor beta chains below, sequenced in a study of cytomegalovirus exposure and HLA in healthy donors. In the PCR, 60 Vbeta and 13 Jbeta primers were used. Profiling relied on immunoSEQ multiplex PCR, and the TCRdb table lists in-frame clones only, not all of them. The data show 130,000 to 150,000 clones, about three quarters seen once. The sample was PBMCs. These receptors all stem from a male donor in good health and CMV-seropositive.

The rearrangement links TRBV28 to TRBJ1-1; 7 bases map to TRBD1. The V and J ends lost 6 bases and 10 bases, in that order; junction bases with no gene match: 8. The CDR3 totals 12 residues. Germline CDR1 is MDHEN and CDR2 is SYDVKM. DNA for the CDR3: TGTGCCAGCAGCCCCGGACAGGCGGGAGCTTTCTTT. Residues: CASSPGQAGAFF.

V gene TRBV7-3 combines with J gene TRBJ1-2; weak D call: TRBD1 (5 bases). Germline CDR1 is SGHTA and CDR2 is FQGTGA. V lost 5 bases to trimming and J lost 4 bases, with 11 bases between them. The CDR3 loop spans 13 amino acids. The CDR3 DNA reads TGTGCCAGCAGCCACGGGCAGGGCTATGGCTACACCTTC. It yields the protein CASSHGQGYGYTF.

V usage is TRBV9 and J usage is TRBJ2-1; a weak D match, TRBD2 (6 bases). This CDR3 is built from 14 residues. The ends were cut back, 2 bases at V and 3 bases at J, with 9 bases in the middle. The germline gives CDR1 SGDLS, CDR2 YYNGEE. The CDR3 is CASSVDSGYNEQFF. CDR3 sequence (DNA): TGTGCCAGCAGCGTCGATAGCGGCTACAATGAGCAGTTCTTC.

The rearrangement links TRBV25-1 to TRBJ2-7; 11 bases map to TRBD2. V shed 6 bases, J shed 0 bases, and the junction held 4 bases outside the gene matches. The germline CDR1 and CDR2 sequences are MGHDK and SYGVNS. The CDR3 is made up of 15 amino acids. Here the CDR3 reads CASSTSGGSSYEQYF. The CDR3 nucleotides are TGTGCCAGCAGCACTAGCGGGGGAAGCTCCTACGAGCAGTACTTC.

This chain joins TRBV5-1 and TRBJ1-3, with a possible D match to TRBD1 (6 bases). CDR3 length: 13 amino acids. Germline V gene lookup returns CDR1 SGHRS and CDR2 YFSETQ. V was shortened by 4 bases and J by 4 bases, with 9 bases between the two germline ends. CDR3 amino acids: CASSPGGGNTIYF. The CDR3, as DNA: TGCGCCAGCAGCCCGGGGGGCGGAAACACCATATATTTT.

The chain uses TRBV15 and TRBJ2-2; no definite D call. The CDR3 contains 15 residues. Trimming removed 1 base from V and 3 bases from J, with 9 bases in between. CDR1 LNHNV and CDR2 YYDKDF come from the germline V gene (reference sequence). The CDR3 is CATSRVSEDTGELFF. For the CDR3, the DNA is TGTGCCACCAGCAGAGTGTCAGAAGACACCGGGGAGCTGTTTTTT.

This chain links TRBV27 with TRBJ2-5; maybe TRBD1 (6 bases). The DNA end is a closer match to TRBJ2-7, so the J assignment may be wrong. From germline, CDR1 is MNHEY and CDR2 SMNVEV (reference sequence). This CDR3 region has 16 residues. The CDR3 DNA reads TGTGCCAGCAGCCTATACACAGGGACCCCACCTTACGAGCAGTACTTC. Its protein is CASSLYTGTPPYEQYF.

The CDR3 DNA follows: TGTGCCAGCAGTTATTCGCTAGACGGTATTAAGGAGACCCAGTACTTC. The encoded protein is CASSYSLDGIKETQYF. V and J are TRBV6-5 and TRBJ2-5, with D hard to call. The CDR3 runs to 16 residues. V was pared by 3 bases and J by 5 bases, with 19 bases between. Germline V CDR1 and CDR2: MNHEY, SVGAGI.

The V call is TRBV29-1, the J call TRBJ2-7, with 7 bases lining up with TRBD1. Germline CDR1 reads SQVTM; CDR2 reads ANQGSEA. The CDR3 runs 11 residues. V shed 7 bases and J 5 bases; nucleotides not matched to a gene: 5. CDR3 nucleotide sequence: TGCAGCGCAAACAGGGGCGACGAGCAGTACTTC. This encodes CSANRGDEQYF.

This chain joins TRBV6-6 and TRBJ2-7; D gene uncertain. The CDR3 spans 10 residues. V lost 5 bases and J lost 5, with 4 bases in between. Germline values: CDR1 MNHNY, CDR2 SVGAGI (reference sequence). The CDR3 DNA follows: TGTGCCAGCAGTCTACACGAGCAGTACTTC. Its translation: CASSLHEQYF.

CDR3 sequence (DNA): TGTGCCACCAGCAGAGAGAGAAAGAACGCAGATACGCAGTATTTT. Translating it yields CATSRERKNADTQYF. The chain is built from TRBV15 and TRBJ2-3; D remains ambiguous. CDR3 length: 15 residues. V shed 0 bases and J shed 4 bases, with 11 bases lying between them. CDR1 is LNHNV and CDR2 is YYDKDF in the germline V gene (reference sequence).

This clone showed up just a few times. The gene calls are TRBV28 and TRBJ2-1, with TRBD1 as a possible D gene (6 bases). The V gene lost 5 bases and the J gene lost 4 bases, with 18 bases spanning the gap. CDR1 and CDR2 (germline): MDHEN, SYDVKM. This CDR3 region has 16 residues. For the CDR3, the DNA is TGTGCCAGCAGTCTACCAGGGACACCCAATTACAATGAGCAGTTCTTC. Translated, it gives CASSLPGTPNYNEQFF. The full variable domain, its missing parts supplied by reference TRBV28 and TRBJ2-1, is DVKVTQSSRYLVKRTGEKVFLECVQDMDHENMFWYRQDPGLGLRLIYFSYDVKMKEKGDIPEGYSVSREKKERFSLILESASTNQTSMYLCASSLPGTPNYNEQFFGPGTRLTVL.

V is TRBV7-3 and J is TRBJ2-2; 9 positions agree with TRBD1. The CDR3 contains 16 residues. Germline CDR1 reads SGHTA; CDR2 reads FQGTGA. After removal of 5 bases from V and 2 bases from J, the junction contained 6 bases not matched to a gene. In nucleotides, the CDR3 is TGTGCCAGCAGCGCCCCGGGACAGGGTAACACCGGGGAGCTGTTTTTT. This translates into CASSAPGQGNTGELFF.

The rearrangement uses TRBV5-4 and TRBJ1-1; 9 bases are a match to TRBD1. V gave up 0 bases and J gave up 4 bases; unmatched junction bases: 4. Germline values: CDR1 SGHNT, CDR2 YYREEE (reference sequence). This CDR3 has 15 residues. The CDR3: CASSLAPTGGTEAFF. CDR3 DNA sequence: TGTGCCAGCAGCTTGGCTCCGACAGGGGGCACTGAAGCTTTCTTT.

The CDR3 protein is CATETGIYSNQPQHF. The CDR3 coding sequence is TGTGCCACGGAGACAGGGATCTATAGCAATCAGCCCCAGCATTTT. The genes are TRBV28 and TRBJ1-5, with 7 nucleotides matching TRBD1. After removal of 10 bases from V and 0 bases from J, the junction contained 9 bases not matched to a gene. The CDR3 consists of 15 residues. Germline assignment: CDR1 MDHEN and CDR2 SYDVKM.

In DNA, the CDR3 is TGTGCCAGCAGTACAGGGAGCTACGAGCAGTACTTC. Translation: CASSTGSYEQYF. V usage is TRBV6-5 and J usage is TRBJ2-7; a weak D match, TRBD1 (6 bases). The germline gives CDR1 MNHEY, CDR2 SVGAGI. V lost 5 bases, J lost 3 bases, and 8 bases lay in between. The length of the CDR3 is 12 residues.

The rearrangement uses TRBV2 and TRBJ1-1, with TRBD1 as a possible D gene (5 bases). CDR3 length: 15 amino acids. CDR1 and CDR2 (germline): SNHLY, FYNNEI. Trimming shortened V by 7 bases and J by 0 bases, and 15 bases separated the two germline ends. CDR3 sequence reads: CASIYSWGVNTEAFF. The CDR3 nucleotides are TGTGCCAGCATTTACAGTTGGGGCGTGAACACTGAAGCTTTCTTT.

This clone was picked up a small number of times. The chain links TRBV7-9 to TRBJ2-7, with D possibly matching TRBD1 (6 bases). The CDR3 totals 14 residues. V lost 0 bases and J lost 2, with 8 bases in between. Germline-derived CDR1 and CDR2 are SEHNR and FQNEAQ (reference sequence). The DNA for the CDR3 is TGTGCCAGCAGCTTAGCGGGGGCGGCCTACGAGCAGTACTTC. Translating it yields CASSLAGAAYEQYF.

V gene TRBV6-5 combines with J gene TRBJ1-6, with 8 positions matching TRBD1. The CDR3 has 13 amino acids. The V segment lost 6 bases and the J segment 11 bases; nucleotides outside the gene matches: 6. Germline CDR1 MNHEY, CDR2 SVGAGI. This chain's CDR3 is CASRTGDSTPLHF. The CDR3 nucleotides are TGTGCCAGCAGGACAGGGGATTCGACACCCCTCCACTTT.

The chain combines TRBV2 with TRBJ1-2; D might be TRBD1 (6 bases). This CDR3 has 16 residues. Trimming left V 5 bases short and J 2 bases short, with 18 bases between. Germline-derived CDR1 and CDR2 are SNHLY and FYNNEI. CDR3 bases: TGTGCCAGCAGTCCCCCCTCCCTGGACAGAAACTATGGCTACACCTTC. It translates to CASSPPSLDRNYGYTF.

The CDR3 DNA is TGTGCCAGCAGTTTATCGACAGGGGTGAACACTGAAGCTTTCTTT. Its protein is CASSLSTGVNTEAFF. The V gene is TRBV27, the J gene TRBJ1-1; 8 nucleotides line up with TRBD1. Trimming removed 0 bases from V and 0 bases from J; junction bases left unmatched: 0. The V gene's germline CDR1 is MNHEY and CDR2 SMNVEV (reference sequence). The CDR3 length is 15 residues.

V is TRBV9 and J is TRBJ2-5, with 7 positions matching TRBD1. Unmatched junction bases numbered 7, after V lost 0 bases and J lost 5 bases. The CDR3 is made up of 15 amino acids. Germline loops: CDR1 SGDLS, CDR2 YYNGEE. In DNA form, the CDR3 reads TGTGCCAGCAGCGTAGCGCAGGGGGTCCAGGAGACCCAGTACTTC. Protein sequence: CASSVAQGVQETQYF.